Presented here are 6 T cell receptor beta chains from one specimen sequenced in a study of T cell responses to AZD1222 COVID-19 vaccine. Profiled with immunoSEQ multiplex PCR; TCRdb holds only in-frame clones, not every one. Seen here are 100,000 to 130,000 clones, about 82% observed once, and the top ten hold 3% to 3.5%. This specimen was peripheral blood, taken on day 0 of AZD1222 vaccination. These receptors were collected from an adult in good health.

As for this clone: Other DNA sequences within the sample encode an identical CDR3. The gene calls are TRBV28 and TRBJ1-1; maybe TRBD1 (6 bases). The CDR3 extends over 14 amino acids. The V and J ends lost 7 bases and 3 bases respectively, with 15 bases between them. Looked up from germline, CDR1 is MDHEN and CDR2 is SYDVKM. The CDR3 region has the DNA TGTGCCAGCATTCCCACGGGGGGCTACACTGAAGCTTTCTTT. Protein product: CASIPTGGYTEAFF. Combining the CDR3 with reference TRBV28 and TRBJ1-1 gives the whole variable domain DVKVTQSSRYLVKRTGEKVFLECVQDMDHENMFWYRQDPGLGLRLIYFSYDVKMKEKGDIPEGYSVSREKKERFSLILESASTNQTSMYLCASIPTGGYTEAFFGQGTRLTVV.

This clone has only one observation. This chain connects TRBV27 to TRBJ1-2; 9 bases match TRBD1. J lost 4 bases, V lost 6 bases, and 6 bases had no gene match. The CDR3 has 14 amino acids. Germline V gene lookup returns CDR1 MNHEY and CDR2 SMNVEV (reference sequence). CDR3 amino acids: CASSPQGAIYGYTF. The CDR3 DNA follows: TGTGCCAGCAGCCCACAGGGGGCAATCTATGGCTACACCTTC.

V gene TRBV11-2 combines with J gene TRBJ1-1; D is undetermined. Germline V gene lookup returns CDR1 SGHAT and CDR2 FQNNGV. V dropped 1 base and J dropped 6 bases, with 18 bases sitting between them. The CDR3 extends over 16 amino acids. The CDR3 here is CASSLGVGEINSEAFF. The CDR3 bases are TGTGCCAGCAGCTTAGGAGTCGGGGAGATTAATTCTGAAGCTTTCTTT. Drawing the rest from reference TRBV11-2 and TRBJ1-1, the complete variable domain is EAGVAQSPRYKIIEKRQSVAFWCNPISGHATLYWYQQILGQGPKLLIQFQNNGVVDDSQLPKDRFSAERLKGVDSTLKIQPAKLEDSAVYLCASSLGVGEINSEAFFGQGTRLTVV.

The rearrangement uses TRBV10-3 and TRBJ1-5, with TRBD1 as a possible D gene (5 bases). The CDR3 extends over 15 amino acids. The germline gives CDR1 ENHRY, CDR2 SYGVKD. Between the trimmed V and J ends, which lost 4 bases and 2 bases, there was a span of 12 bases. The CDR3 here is CAISVGQGGNQPQHF. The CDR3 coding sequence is TGTGCCATCAGTGTCGGGCAGGGAGGCAATCAGCCCCAGCATTTT.

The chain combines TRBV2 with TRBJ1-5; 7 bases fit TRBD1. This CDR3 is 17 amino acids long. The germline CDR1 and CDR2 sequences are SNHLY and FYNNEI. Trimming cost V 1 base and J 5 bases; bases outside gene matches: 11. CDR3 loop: CASSEGAFLTGDQPQHF. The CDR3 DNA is TGTGCCAGCAGTGAAGGGGCATTCCTTACAGGGGATCAGCCCCAGCATTTT.

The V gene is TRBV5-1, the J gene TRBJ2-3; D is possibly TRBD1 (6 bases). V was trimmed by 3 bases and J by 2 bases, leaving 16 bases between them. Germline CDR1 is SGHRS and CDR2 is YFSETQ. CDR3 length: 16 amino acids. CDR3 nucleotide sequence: TGCGCCAGCAGCTCGTCCGGGACACCTGACACAGATACGCAGTATTTT. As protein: CASSSSGTPDTDTQYF. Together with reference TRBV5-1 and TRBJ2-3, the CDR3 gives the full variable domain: KAGVTQTPRYLIKTRGQQVTLSCSPISGHRSVSWYQQTPGQGLQFLFEYFSETQRNKGNFPGRFSGRQFSNSRSEMNVSTLELGDSALYLCASSSSGTPDTDTQYFGPGTRLTVL.